The next 21 T cell receptor beta chains were all read from a single sample in a study of tumour-infiltrating T cells in Burkitt lymphoma. TCRdb's table, derived via immunoSEQ multiplex PCR, lists solely in-frame clones and lacks some. The table has some 1,700 clones, roughly 13% seen once. Input material: tumor tissue. The origin of the receptors is a human donor with Burkitt lymphoma.

This chain connects TRBV12-5 to TRBJ2-7; 12 bases agree with TRBD2. There are 17 residues in the CDR3. The germline V gene has CDR1 LGHNT and CDR2 FRNRAP. The V segment lost 0 bases and the J segment 0 bases; nucleotides outside the gene matches: 3. CDR3 sequence reads: CASGLVSTSGSSYEQYF. CDR3 nucleotide sequence: TGTGCTAGTGGTTTGGTCTCGACTAGCGGGAGCTCCTACGAGCAGTACTTC.

About this clone itself: A junction boundary mismatches the germline segment, possibly from a read error. The chain combines TRBV11-2 with TRBJ2-3, with a possible D match to TRBD2 (5 bases). Per germline, CDR1 SGHAT and CDR2 FQNNGV. The CDR3 runs to 12 residues. The CDR3 sequence is CASSLGGSLSNW. CDR3 nucleotide sequence: TGTGCCAGCAGCCTAGGCGGGTCCCTAAGCAATTGG.

Only a few counts were recorded for this clone. Germline and junction disagree at one end, which may indicate a read error. The chain is built from TRBV5-4 and TRBJ2-7; 9 bases fit TRBD2. CDR3 length: 16 amino acids. CDR1 and CDR2 (germline): SGHNT, YYREEE (reference sequence). In DNA form, the CDR3 reads TGTGCCAGCAGCTATACCAGCGGGAGGCCCTCCTATGAGCAGTACTTC. Its protein product is CASSYTSGRPSYEQYF.

This sequence joins TRBV13 and TRBJ1-2; D remains unclear. V was clipped by 0 bases and J by 4 bases, with 3 bases between them. The CDR3 spans 12 residues. Germline lookup yields CDR1 PRHDT and CDR2 FYEKMQ (reference sequence). DNA of the CDR3: TGTGCCAGCAGCTTAGGACCCTATGGCTACACCTTC. As protein: CASSLGPYGYTF.

The chain is built from TRBV9 and TRBJ1-1; D uncertain. The CDR3 runs 11 residues. Germline-derived CDR1 and CDR2 are SGDLS and YYNGEE. V lost 1 base and J 8 bases, leaving 6 bases between the germline ends. CDR3 sequence: CASSVSPEAFF. The CDR3 DNA sequence: TGTGCCAGCAGCGTATCCCCCGAAGCTTTCTTT. Full variable domain (outside the CDR3, taken from reference TRBV9 and TRBJ1-1): DSGVTQTPKHLITATGQRVTLRCSPRSGDLSVYWYQQSLDQGLQFLIQYYNGEERAKGNILERFSAQQFPDLHSELNLSSLELGDSALYFCASSVSPEAFFGQGTRLTVV.

This clone came up a few times. This sample includes further DNA sequences coding for the same CDR3. The rearrangement uses TRBV9 and TRBJ2-1; TRBD2 agrees at 7 bases. The CDR3 has 14 residues. V gave up 3 bases and J gave up 5 bases; unmatched junction bases: 5. The germline V gene has CDR1 SGDLS and CDR2 YYNGEE. The CDR3 DNA is TGTGCCAGCAGCGCCCGGCTAGCGGACAATGAGCAGTTCTTC. This gives the protein CASSARLADNEQFF.

The gene calls are TRBV29-1 and TRBJ2-3; 8 bases agree with TRBD2. The germline CDR1 and CDR2 sequences are SQVTM and ANQGSEA. The junction had 4 bases not matched to a gene; V was cut back by 4 bases and J by 1 base. The CDR3 runs 14 residues. CDR3 coding DNA: TGCAGCGTTGGAAGAGCGGGAGGCACAGATACGCAGTATTTT. It translates to CSVGRAGGTDTQYF.

This clone was detected only a few times. J is TRBJ2-5 and V is TRBV28, with D possibly called TRBD1 or TRBD2 (6 bases each). Germline V lookup: CDR1 MDHEN, CDR2 SYDVKM. Trimming left V 6 bases short and J 2 bases short, with 13 bases between. The CDR3 covers 14 residues. CDR3 nucleotide sequence: TGTGCCAGCAGCCCTGGGGGGACACAAGAGACCCAGTACTTC. Its translation: CASSPGGTQETQYF. The full variable domain, rest sourced from reference TRBV28 and TRBJ2-5, is DVKVTQSSRYLVKRTGEKVFLECVQDMDHENMFWYRQDPGLGLRLIYFSYDVKMKEKGDIPEGYSVSREKKERFSLILESASTNQTSMYLCASSPGGTQETQYFGPGTRLLVL.

Judged by abundance, this clone is large. The chain recombines TRBV5-6 with TRBJ1-4; no clear D. The CDR3 has 11 amino acids. Germline V lookup: CDR1 SGHDT, CDR2 YYEEEE. V dropped 1 base and J dropped 5 bases, with 0 bases sitting between them. This CDR3 reads CASSLNEKLFF. DNA for the CDR3: TGTGCCAGCAGCTTGAATGAAAAACTGTTTTTT.

This chain uses TRBV12-2 with TRBJ2-7; the table's D call of TRBD1 was not tested on the DNA. TRBV12-2 is a documented pseudogene. The CDR3 covers 15 residues. In nucleotides, the CDR3 is TGTGCAAGTCGCTTTCCGGGACAGGTACTCTACGAGCAGTACTTC. It specifies CASRFPGQVLYEQYF.

The chain uses TRBV29-1 and TRBJ2-1; 9 nucleotides align to TRBD2. Germline V gene data show CDR1 as SQVTM and CDR2 as ANQGSEA. V shed 3 bases and J 3 bases; nucleotides not matched to a gene: 3. This CDR3 is built from 14 residues. CDR3 bases: TGCAGCGTTGACGAGCGGGGGGTCTACAATGAGCAGTTCTTC. As protein: CSVDERGVYNEQFF.

This clone turned up a few times. The chain recombines TRBV7-2 with TRBJ2-1; 7 bases are a match to TRBD1. The CDR3 has 15 amino acids. CDR1 and CDR2 (germline): SGHTA, FQGNSA. V lost 7 bases to trimming and J lost 0 bases; unmatched junction nucleotides: 6. The CDR3 here is CASIPGTVSYNEQFF. For the CDR3, the DNA is TGTGCCAGCATCCCGGGGACAGTCTCCTACAATGAGCAGTTCTTC.

This clone turned up a few times. This chain uses TRBV10-3 with TRBJ2-5, with D perhaps matching TRBD2 (7 bases). The germline V gene has CDR1 ENHRY and CDR2 SYGVKD. The length of the CDR3 is 11 residues. Trimming stripped 4 bases from V and 8 bases from J, with 8 bases between. The CDR3 loop is CAISGGGTQYF. CDR3 DNA sequence: TGTGCCATCAGTGGGGGGGGCACCCAGTACTTC.

By share, this clone counts as large. J is TRBJ1-1 and V is TRBV7-2; 7 nucleotides line up with TRBD1. The ends lost 5 bases at V and 7 bases at J; junction bases unmatched: 4. CDR1 is SGHTA, CDR2 FQGNSA, per germline. The CDR3 covers 12 residues. For the CDR3, the DNA is TGTGCCAGCAGCCTAGGGGGCTTTGAAGCTTTCTTT. It encodes CASSLGGFEAFF.

This clone was seen a handful of times. The rearrangement uses TRBV29-1 and TRBJ2-3; D might be TRBD1 (6 bases). CDR1 is SQVTM, CDR2 ANQGSEA, per germline. V was clipped by 4 bases and J by 5 bases, with 13 bases between them. This CDR3 is built from 13 residues. CDR3 DNA: TGCAGCGTTGCAACACAGGGACAAGATACGCAGTATTTT. Its translation: CSVATQGQDTQYF.

V gene TRBV28 combines with J gene TRBJ1-5; D is ambiguous. There are 13 residues in the CDR3. V dropped 2 bases and J dropped 9 bases, with 11 bases sitting between them. Germline V lookup: CDR1 MDHEN, CDR2 SYDVKM. The CDR3 DNA sequence: TGTGCCAGCAGTTTACGCAACCGGGGGCCCCAGCATTTT. It is translated as CASSLRNRGPQHF. The whole variable domain, remainder taken from reference TRBV28 and TRBJ1-5, is DVKVTQSSRYLVKRTGEKVFLECVQDMDHENMFWYRQDPGLGLRLIYFSYDVKMKEKGDIPEGYSVSREKKERFSLILESASTNQTSMYLCASSLRNRGPQHFGDGTRLSIL.

This clone showed up just a few times. The rearrangement uses TRBV4-1 and TRBJ1-3; the D is unclear. The CDR3 has 12 residues. The germline gives CDR1 MGHRA, CDR2 YSYEKL. The germline V and J ends were trimmed by 4 bases and 4 bases, with 5 bases remaining between them. CDR3 bases: TGCGCCAGCAGCCCACAGGGAAACACCATATATTTT. Its protein is CASSPQGNTIYF.

This clone was seen only a few times. The V and J genes are TRBV5-6 and TRBJ1-1; D may be TRBD1 (5 bases). Germline loops: CDR1 SGHDT, CDR2 YYEEEE. V lost 0 bases and J 5 bases, leaving 17 bases between the germline ends. This CDR3 is built from 16 residues. The CDR3: CASSLEGWTIRTEAFF. CDR3 nucleotides: TGTGCCAGCAGCTTGGAGGGGTGGACGATTAGGACTGAAGCTTTCTTT.

The rearrangement joins TRBV30 to TRBJ2-1; unclear D gene. The germline V and J ends were trimmed by 0 bases and 7 bases, with 4 bases remaining between them. Germline V lookup: CDR1 GTSNPN, CDR2 SVGIG (reference sequence). The CDR3 length is 11 residues. The CDR3 region is CAWSVRNEQFF. CDR3 in DNA: TGTGCCTGGAGTGTACGGAATGAGCAGTTCTTC.

The CDR3 coding sequence is TGTGCCAGCAGCTTAGCGGGACAGGGGGCGTCCACTGAAGCTTTCTTT. Amino acid sequence: CASSLAGQGASTEAFF. This chain joins TRBV7-8 and TRBJ1-1, with 12 positions matching TRBD1. CDR3 size: 16 residues. Germline loops: CDR1 SGHVS, CDR2 FQNEAQ. The V and J ends lost 0 bases and 4 bases, in that order; junction bases with no gene match: 3. The whole variable domain, remainder taken from reference TRBV7-8 and TRBJ1-1, is GAGVSQSPRYKVAKRGQDVALRCDPISGHVSLFWYQQALGQGPEFLTYFQNEAQLDKSGLPSDRFFAERPEGSVSTLKIQRTQQEDSAVYLCASSLAGQGASTEAFFGQGTRLTVV.

The chain links TRBV23-1 to TRBJ2-7; D is possibly TRBD1 or TRBD2 (5 bases each). TRBV23-1 is marked as an open reading frame, function uncertain. CDR3 length: 14 residues. V was pared by 0 bases and J by 3 bases, with 9 bases between. CDR3: CASSQSGPFYEQYF. The CDR3 bases are TGCGCCAGCAGTCAATCGGGACCATTCTACGAGCAGTACTTC.